The 10 T cell receptor beta chains reported below all come from one sample, sequenced in a study of shared clonotypes between healthy human individuals. Sequenced by immunoSEQ multiplex PCR; TCRdb stores in-frame clones only, minus some. The sample lists roughly 1.4 million clones; approximately 98.5% were seen once. Input material: naive CD4+ T cells sorted from blood. Indicated subset: CD45RA+ positively selected. The receptors shown here come from a man aged 25 to 40 in good health.

The J gene is TRBJ2-7, the V gene TRBV10-3; D is undetermined. The CDR3 is made up of 14 amino acids. Germline CDR1 ENHRY, CDR2 SYGVKD. V lost 0 bases, J lost 2 bases, and 8 bases lay in between. In nucleotides, the CDR3 is TGTGCCATCAGTGAGTCAGGCAGACCCTACGAGCAGTACTTC. It translates to CAISESGRPYEQYF.

The chain couples TRBV5-1 to TRBJ2-2; 9 bases agree with TRBD1. V lost 4 bases to trimming and J lost 8 bases; unmatched junction nucleotides: 15. There are 17 residues in the CDR3. Germline V gene sequence: CDR1 SGHRS, CDR2 YFSETQ. The CDR3 region has the DNA TGCGCCAGCAGCACACCCCGGGACAGGGCTGTAGATGGGGAGCTGTTTTTT. Residues: CASSTPRDRAVDGELFF.

The gene calls are TRBV15 and TRBJ2-1, with unresolved D. Germline V gene sequence: CDR1 LNHNV, CDR2 YYDKDF (reference sequence). The CDR3 contains 15 residues. Trimming took 4 bases from V and 8 from J, leaving 18 bases between them. CDR3 sequence (DNA): TGTGCCACCAGCAAACCGGGTCCTATATCATATGAGCAGTTCTTC. This sequence encodes CATSKPGPISYEQFF.

The J gene is TRBJ1-5, the V gene TRBV19; D perhaps matches TRBD1 (5 bases). Germline V gene lookup returns CDR1 LNHDA and CDR2 SQIVND (reference sequence). V lost 7 bases to trimming and J lost 0 bases, with 13 bases between them. The CDR3 is 15 amino acids. Here the CDR3 DNA reads TGTGCCAGTAATGACAGAGCTTATAGCAATCAGCCCCAGCATTTT. It yields the protein CASNDRAYSNQPQHF.

The rearrangement joins TRBV9 to TRBJ2-7; TRBD2 matches at 10 bases. Germline CDR1 is SGDLS and CDR2 is YYNGEE. The CDR3 consists of 16 residues. The V segment lost 2 bases and the J segment 2 bases; nucleotides outside the gene matches: 7. Here the CDR3 reads CASSVAPSGSPYEQYF. The CDR3 bases are TGTGCCAGCAGCGTCGCCCCTAGCGGGAGCCCCTACGAGCAGTACTTC.

The chain links TRBV6-1 to TRBJ1-5, with D possibly being TRBD1 (6 bases). Trimming shortened V by 4 bases and J by 6 bases, and 22 bases separated the two germline ends. This CDR3 is 17 amino acids long. The V gene's germline CDR1 is MNHNS and CDR2 SASEGT. CDR3 sequence (DNA): TGTGCCAGCAGTGGTCGGGGAGGGCAGGGGAGAATTCAGCCCCAGCATTTT. Its translation is CASSGRGGQGRIQPQHF.

The chain recombines TRBV19 with TRBJ1-6; TRBD1 agrees at 8 bases. V shed 8 bases, J shed 4 bases, and the junction held 1 base outside the gene matches. Germline V lookup: CDR1 LNHDA, CDR2 SQIVND (reference sequence). This CDR3 comprises 13 residues. For the CDR3, the DNA is TGTGCCAGTGGACAGGGTTATAATTCACCCCTCCACTTT. This encodes CASGQGYNSPLHF.

The V gene is TRBV11-2, the J gene TRBJ2-3; tentative D call: TRBD2 (7 bases). Germline CDR1 is SGHAT and CDR2 is FQNNGV. The CDR3 contains 16 residues. With 7 bases removed from V and 5 bases from J, the gap between germline ends came to 22 bases. This chain's CDR3 is CASNFPQGGAIDTQYF. DNA for the CDR3: TGTGCCAGCAACTTCCCCCAAGGGGGGGCAATAGATACGCAGTATTTT.

The V gene is TRBV30, the J gene TRBJ1-2; D is ambiguous. CDR3 size: 11 residues. Trimming cost V 3 bases and J 2 bases, with 4 bases left between them. Germline values: CDR1 GTSNPN, CDR2 SVGIG (reference sequence). CDR3 nucleotides: TGTGCCTGGAGACCAAACTATGGCTACACCTTC. Its translation: CAWRPNYGYTF.

The genes are TRBV9 and TRBJ2-1; 12 bases align to TRBD2. Unmatched junction bases numbered 15, after V lost 0 bases and J lost 5 bases. CDR3 length equals 20 residues. Germline V lookup: CDR1 SGDLS, CDR2 YYNGEE. CDR3 residues: CASSVAAPGHLAGGDNEQFF. The CDR3 nucleotides read TGTGCCAGCAGCGTAGCTGCCCCGGGACACCTAGCGGGAGGGGACAATGAGCAGTTCTTC.